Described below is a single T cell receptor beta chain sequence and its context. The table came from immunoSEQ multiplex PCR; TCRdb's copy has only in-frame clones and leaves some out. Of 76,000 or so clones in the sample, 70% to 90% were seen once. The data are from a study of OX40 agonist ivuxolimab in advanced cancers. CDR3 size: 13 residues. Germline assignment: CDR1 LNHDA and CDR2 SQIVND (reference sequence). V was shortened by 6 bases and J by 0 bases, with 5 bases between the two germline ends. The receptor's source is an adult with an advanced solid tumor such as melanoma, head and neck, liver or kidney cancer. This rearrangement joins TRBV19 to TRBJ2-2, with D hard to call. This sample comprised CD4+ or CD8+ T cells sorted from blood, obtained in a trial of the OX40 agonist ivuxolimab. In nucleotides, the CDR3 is TGTGCCAGTAGGGGTGCGAACACCGGGGAGCTGTTTTTT. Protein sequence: CASRGANTGELFF.